Sequencing of this T cell receptor beta chain was carried out in a study of blood T cell repertoires in COVID-19. Study-level information: Spain, Italy and the United States supplied samples that represented acute and convalescent COVID-19. PBMCs, B-cell-depleted T cells, or T cells provided the cDNA or gDNA that made up the material.

In the authors' methods: Amplification with reference gene primers provided the estimates of nucleated cell counts. Measured with immunoSEQ multiplex PCR; TCRdb has only the in-frame clones, and not every one. V and J calls and clone size follow that table, whereas D and trimming were derived from the DNA. This table holds some 150,000 clones, around 90% found once. This CDR3 is built from 15 residues. The germline V gene encodes CDR1 SGHVS and CDR2 FQNEAQ. V lost 3 bases to trimming and J lost 4 bases, with 13 bases between them. The specimen sequenced was peripheral blood. This chain connects TRBV7-8 to TRBJ1-5, with TRBD1 as a possible D gene (6 bases). The receptor comes from a man in his fifties with acute or convalescent COVID-19. The CDR3 DNA sequence: TGTGCCAGCAGCTTGGGGGACACGGAAAATCAGCCCCAGCATTTT. The encoded protein is CASSLGDTENQPQHF.